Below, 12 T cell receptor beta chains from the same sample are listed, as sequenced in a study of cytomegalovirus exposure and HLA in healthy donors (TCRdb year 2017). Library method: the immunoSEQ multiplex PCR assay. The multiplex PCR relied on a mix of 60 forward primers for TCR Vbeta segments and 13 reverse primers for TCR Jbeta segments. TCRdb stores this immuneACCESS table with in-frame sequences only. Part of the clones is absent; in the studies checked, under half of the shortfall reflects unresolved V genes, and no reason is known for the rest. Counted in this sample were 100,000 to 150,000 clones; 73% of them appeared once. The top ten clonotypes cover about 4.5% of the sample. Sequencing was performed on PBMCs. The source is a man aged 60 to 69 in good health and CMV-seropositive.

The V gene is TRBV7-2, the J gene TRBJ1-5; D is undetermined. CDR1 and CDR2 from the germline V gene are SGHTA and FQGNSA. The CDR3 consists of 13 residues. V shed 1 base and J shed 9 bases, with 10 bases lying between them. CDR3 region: CASSLEPGVPQHF. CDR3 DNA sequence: TGTGCCAGCAGCTTAGAGCCCGGAGTGCCCCAGCATTTT.

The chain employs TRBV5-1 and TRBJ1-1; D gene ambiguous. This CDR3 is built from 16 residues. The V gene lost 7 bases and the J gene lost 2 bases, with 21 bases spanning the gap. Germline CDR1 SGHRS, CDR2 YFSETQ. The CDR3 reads CASRPAEWMTNTEAFF. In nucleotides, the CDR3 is TGCGCCAGCCGACCTGCCGAGTGGATGACAAACACTGAAGCTTTCTTT. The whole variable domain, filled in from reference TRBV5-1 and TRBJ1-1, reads KAGVTQTPRYLIKTRGQQVTLSCSPISGHRSVSWYQQTPGQGLQFLFEYFSETQRNKGNFPGRFSGRQFSNSRSEMNVSTLELGDSALYLCASRPAEWMTNTEAFFGQGTRLTVV.

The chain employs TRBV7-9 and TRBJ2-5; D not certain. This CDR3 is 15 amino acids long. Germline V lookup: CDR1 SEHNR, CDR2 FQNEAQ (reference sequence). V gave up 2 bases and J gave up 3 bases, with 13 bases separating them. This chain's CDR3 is CASSLLGRGEETQYF. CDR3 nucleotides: TGTGCCAGCAGCTTATTGGGTAGAGGTGAAGAGACCCAGTACTTC. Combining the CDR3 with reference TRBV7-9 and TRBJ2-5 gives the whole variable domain DTGVSQNPRHKITKRGQNVTFRCDPISEHNRLYWYRQTLGQGPEFLTYFQNEAQLEKSRLLSDRFSAERPKGSFSTLEIQRTEQGDSAMYLCASSLLGRGEETQYFGPGTRLLVL.

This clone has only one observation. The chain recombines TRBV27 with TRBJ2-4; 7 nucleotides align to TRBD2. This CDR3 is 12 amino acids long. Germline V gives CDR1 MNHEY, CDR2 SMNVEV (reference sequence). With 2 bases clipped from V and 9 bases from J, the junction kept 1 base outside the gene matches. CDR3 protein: CASSLREGIQYF. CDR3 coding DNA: TGTGCCAGCAGTTTAAGGGAGGGCATTCAGTACTTC.

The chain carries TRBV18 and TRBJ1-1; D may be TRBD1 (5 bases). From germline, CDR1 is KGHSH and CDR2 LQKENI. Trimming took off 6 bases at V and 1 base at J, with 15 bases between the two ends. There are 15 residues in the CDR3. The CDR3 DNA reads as TGTGCCAGCTCCCAAAAGCGGGGGGGGAACACTGAAGCTTTCTTT. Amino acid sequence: CASSQKRGGNTEAFF.

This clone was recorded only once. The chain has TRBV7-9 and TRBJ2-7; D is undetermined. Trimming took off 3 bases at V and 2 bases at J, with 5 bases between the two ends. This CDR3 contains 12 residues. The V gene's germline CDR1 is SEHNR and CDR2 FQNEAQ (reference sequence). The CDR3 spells CASSLQTYEQYF. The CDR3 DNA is TGTGCCAGCAGCTTGCAGACCTACGAGCAGTACTTC.

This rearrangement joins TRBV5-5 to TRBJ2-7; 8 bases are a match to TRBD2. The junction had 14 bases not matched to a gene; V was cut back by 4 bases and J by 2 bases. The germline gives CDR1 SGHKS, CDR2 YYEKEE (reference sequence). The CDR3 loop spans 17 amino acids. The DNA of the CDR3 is TGTGCCAGCAGCCCACTCCAGTTCGAAGCGGGGGCCTACGAGCAGTACTTC. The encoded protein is CASSPLQFEAGAYEQYF. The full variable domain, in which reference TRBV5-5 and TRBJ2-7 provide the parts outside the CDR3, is DAGVTQSPTHLIKTRGQQVTLRCSPISGHKSVSWYQQVLGQGPQFIFQYYEKEERGRGNFPDRFSARQFPNYSSELNVNALLLGDSALYLCASSPLQFEAGAYEQYFGPGTRLTVT.

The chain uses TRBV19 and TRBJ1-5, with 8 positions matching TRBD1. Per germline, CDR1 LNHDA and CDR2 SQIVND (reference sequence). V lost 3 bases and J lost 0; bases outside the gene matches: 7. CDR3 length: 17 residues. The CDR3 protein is CASSMGQDPYSNQPQHF. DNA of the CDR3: TGTGCCAGTAGTATGGGACAGGACCCATATAGCAATCAGCCCCAGCATTTT.

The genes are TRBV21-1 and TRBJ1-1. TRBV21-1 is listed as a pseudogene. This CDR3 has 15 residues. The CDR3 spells CASSTRGRGGTEAFF. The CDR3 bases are TGTGCCAGCAGCACCCGGGGGAGGGGAGGGACTGAAGCTTTCTTT.

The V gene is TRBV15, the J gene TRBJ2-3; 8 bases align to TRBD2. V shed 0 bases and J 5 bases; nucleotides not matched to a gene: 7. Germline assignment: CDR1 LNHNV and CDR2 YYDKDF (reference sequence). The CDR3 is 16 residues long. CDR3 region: CATSRDPGGREDTQYF. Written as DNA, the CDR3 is TGTGCCACCAGCAGAGATCCGGGGGGGCGGGAAGATACGCAGTATTTT.

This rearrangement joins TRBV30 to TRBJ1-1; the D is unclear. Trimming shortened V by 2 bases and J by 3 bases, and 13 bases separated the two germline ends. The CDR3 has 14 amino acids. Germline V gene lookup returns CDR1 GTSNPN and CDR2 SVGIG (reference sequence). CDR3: CAWSPVIRDTEAFF. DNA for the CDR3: TGTGCCTGGAGTCCGGTGATTAGAGACACTGAAGCTTTCTTT. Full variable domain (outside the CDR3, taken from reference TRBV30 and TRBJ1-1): SQTIHQWPATLVQPVGSPLSLECTVEGTSNPNLYWYRQAAGRGLQLLFYSVGIGQISSEVPQNLSASRPQDRQFILSSKKLLLSDSGFYLCAWSPVIRDTEAFFGQGTRLTVV.

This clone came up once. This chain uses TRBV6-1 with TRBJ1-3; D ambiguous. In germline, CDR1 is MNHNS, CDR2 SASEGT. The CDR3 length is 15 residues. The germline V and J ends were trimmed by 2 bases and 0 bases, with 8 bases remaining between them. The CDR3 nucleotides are TGTGCCAGCAGTGAAATGAGATCCTCTGGAAACACCATATATTTT. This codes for CASSEMRSSGNTIYF.